Here is one TCR beta chain with its context. Per the germline V gene, CDR1 is LGHNA and CDR2 is YSLEER. This CDR3 has 16 amino acids. Trimming took 0 bases from V and 7 from J; bases not matched to a gene: 8. The data originate from a study of PD-L1 blockade in urothelial cancer. This table comes from immunoSEQ multiplex PCR, and its TCRdb copy is limited to in-frame clones, with some not included. The table has 90,000 or so clones, nearly 90% seen once; the top ten hold 1.5% to 2%. As to time point: pretreatment peripheral blood. The source is a man aged 60 to 69 with urothelial cancer. The sample consisted of PBMCs, taken around atezolizumab (anti-PD-L1) treatment. The chain combines TRBV4-3 with TRBJ2-1, with 8 nucleotides matching TRBD2. The CDR3 loop is CASSQDFGGGRNEQFF. The CDR3 nucleotides are TGCGCCAGCAGCCAAGATTTCGGGGGGGGGAGGAATGAGCAGTTCTTC.